This T cell receptor (beta chain) originates from a study of T cell repertoires in cytomegalovirus infection. Study-level information: Indications came from public TCR beta signatures; they pointed to CMV infection and to a matching HLA type. Points from the study as a whole: The study identified carriers of CMV plus the relevant HLA from cumulative public TCR beta family frequency.

TCRdb re-called the reads with MiXCR, one entry per CDR3 protein. The top ten hold 8% of the sample, which has some 600,000 distinct CDR3 sequences, approximately 24% seen once. This clonotype has a count of ten or more. As yet, its antigen is unknown. Trimming cost V 5 bases and J 3 bases; bases outside gene matches: 7. CDR1 is SGHNT and CDR2 is YENEEA in the germline V gene. The CDR3 extends over 15 amino acids. The sequenced sample consisted of CD8+ T cells from PBMCs. This chain joins TRBV11-3 and TRBJ2-7; 10 bases align to TRBD2. The source is a human donor in good health (CMV status not recorded). Some clones in this sample may be carry-over from other donors' samples. The CDR3 DNA reads TGTGCCAGCAGCCCCGGACTAGCGGCCTTCTACGAGCAGTACTTC. Its translation is CASSPGLAAFYEQYF. The whole variable domain, filled in from reference TRBV11-3 and TRBJ2-7, reads EAGVVQSPRYKIIEKKQPVAFWCNPISGHNTLYWYLQNLGQGPELLIRYENEEAVDDSQLPKDRFSAERLKGVDSTLKIQPAELGDSAVYLCASSPGLAAFYEQYFGPGTRLTVT.